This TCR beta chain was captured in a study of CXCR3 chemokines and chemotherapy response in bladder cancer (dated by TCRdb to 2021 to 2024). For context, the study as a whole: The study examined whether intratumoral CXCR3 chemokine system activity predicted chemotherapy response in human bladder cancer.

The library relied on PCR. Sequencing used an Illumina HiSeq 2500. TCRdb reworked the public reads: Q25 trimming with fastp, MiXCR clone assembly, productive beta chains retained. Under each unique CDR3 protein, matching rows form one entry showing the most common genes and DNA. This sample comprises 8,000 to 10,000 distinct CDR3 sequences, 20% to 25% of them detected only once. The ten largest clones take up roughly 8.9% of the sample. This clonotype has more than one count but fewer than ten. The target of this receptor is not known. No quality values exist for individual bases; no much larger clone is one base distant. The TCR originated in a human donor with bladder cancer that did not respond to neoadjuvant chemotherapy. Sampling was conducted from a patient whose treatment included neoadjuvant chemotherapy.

CDR3 loop: CASKLFPTQPQHF. DNA sequence: TGTGCCAGCAAACTCTTCCCTACTCAGCCCCAGCATTTT. The sequence links TRBV2 to TRBJ1-5; the D gene is unclear. Counted from cysteine to phenylalanine, this CDR3 has 13 amino acids. Just CDR3 DNA is preserved here, 39 bases in frame from base 1. At the junction V is shortened by 7 bases and J by 6 bases, with 13 bases in between. CDR1 and CDR2 are drawn from the germline V gene: SNHLY, FYNNEI.